The source of this T cell receptor (beta chain) is a study of T cells in Graves' hyperthyroidism and ophthalmopathy. Background on the study: It was at initial diagnosis, before any treatment, that peripheral blood was collected. General study findings and limits: Among thyroid clonotypes expanded above 0.001, most also appeared in blood.

On this clonotype: Its antigen remains unidentified.

Using RNA transcripts as the source, TCR beta CDR3 regions were amplified. The TCR CDR3 first-round RT-PCR relied on the HTBI primer set. TCRdb reprocessed the multiplex PCR reads via MiXCR and lists one record per CDR3 protein. Here the sample spans under 400,000 distinct CDR3 sequences, roughly 18% being singletons. This CDR3 is built from 15 residues. Deletions cut 6 bases from V and 6 bases from J, with 15 bases between. Under 3 months was the duration of disease in ophthalmopathy patients, who also had a Clinical Activity Score of at least 3 and a NOSPECS grade of at least 4. The diagnoses drew upon clinical symptoms, serum thyroxine and TRAb, thyroid ultrasound and orbital computed tomography.

The TCR sequence derives from a woman aged 35 to 49 with Graves' ophthalmopathy. This chain uses TRBV12-3 or TRBV12-4 with TRBJ1-6; TRBD1 is a possible D gene (5 bases). The sequenced sample consisted of blood. In DNA form, the CDR3 reads TGTGCCAGCAGCTATACGGGGCGGTCTAATTCACCCCTCCACTTT. Its translation is CASSYTGRSNSPLHF.